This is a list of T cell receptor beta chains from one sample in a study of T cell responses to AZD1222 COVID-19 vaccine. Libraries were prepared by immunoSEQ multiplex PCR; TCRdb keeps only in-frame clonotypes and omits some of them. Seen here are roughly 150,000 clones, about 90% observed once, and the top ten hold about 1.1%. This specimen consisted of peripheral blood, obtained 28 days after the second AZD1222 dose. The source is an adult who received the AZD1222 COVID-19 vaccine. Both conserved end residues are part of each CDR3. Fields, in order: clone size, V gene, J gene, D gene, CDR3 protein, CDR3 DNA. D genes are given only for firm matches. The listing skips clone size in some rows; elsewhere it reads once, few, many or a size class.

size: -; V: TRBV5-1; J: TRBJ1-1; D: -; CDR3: CASSFWGGEDTEAFF; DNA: TGCGCCAGCAGCTTTTGGGGTGGGGAGGACACTGAAGCTTTCTTT
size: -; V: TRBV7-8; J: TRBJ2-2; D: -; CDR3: CASSLGTATGGELFF; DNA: TGTGCCAGCAGCCTCGGGACCGCCACGGGCGGGGAGCTGTTTTTT
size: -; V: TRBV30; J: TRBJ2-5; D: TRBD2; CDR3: CAWSGGQETQYF; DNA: TGTGCCTGGTCGGGGGGTCAAGAGACCCAGTACTTC
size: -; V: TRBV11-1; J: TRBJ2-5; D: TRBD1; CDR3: CASSLPGGETQYF; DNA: TGTGCCAGCAGCTTACCAGGGGGAGAGACCCAGTACTTC
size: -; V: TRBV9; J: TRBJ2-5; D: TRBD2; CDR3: CASSVEGSGGAKETQYF; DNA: TGTGCCAGCAGCGTAGAGGGGAGCGGGGGGGCTAAAGAGACCCAGTACTTC
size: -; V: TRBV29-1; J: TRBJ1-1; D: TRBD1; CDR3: CSARTGKNTEAFF; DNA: TGCAGCGCCCGGACAGGGAAAAACACTGAAGCTTTCTTT
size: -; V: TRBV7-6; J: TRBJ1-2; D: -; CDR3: CASSLVPGVNDGYTF; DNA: TGTGCCAGCAGCTTAGTCCCAGGGGTTAACGATGGCTACACCTTC
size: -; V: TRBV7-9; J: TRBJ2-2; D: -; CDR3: CASTPRVTGELFF; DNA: TGTGCCAGCACCCCCCGAGTGACCGGGGAGCTGTTTTTT
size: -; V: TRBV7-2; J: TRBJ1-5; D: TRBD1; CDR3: CASSLTGGIYSNQPQHF; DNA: TGTGCCAGCAGCTTGACAGGGGGGATCTATAGCAATCAGCCCCAGCATTTT
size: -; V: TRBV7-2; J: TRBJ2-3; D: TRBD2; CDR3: CASSFTSGGRTDTQYF; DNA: TGTGCCAGCAGCTTTACTAGCGGGGGACGCACAGATACGCAGTATTTT
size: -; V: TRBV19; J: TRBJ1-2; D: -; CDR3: CASSMLSGINYGYTF; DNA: TGTGCCAGCAGTATGTTATCGGGGATTAACTATGGCTACACCTTC
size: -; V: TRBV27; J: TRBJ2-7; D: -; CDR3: CASTTGQGEQYF; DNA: TGTGCCAGCACCACCGGCCAGGGTGAGCAGTACTTC
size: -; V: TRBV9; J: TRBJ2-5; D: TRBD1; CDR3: CASSPWDRGETQYF; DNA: TGTGCCAGCAGCCCGTGGGACAGGGGAGAGACCCAGTACTTC
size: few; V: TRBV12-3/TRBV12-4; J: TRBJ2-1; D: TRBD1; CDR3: CASRWTGAREQFF; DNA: TGTGCCAGCAGGTGGACAGGGGCTCGGGAGCAGTTCTTC
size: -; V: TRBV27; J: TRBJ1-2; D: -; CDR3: CASSLSGGNGYTF; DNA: TGTGCCAGCAGTTTATCGGGAGGGAATGGCTACACCTTC
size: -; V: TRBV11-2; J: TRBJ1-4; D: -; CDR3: CASSLATYEKLFF; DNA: TGTGCCAGCAGCTTAGCGACATATGAAAAACTGTTTTTT
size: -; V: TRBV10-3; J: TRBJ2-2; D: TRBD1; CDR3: CAISEVRAGGRSRTNTGELFF; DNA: TGTGCCATCAGTGAGGTACGGGCAGGGGGCCGATCCAGAACTAACACCGGGGAGCTGTTTTTT
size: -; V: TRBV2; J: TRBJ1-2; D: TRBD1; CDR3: CASRPTGRDGYTF; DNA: TGTGCCAGCAGACCGACAGGGCGGGATGGCTACACCTTC
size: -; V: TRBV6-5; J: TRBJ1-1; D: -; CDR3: CASSRTALYPEAFF; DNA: TGTGCCAGCAGTAGAACAGCGCTCTACCCTGAAGCTTTCTTT
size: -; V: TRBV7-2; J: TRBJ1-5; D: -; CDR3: CASSLAGGGQPQHF; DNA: TGTGCCAGCAGCTTAGCGGGGGGAGGACAGCCCCAGCATTTT
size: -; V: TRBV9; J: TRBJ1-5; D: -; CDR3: CASSVGTDLNQPQHF; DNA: TGTGCCAGCAGCGTTGGCACAGATCTCAATCAGCCCCAGCATTTT
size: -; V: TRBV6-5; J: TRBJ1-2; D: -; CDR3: CASTPTGEDYGYTF; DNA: TGTGCCAGCACTCCGACGGGGGAGGACTATGGCTACACCTTC
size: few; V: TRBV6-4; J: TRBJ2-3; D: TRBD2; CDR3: CASSDSAGGSTDTQYF; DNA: TGTGCCAGCAGTGACTCTGCGGGGGGGAGCACAGATACGCAGTATTTT
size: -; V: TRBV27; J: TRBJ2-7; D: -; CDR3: CASSPQDTYEQYF; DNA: TGTGCCAGCAGTCCCCAGGACACTTACGAGCAGTACTTC
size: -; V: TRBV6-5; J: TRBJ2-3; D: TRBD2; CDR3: CASSYGGGETDTQYF; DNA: TGTGCCAGCAGTTACGGCGGGGGAGAAACAGATACGCAGTATTTT
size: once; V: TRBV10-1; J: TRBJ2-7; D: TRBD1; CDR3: CASSEGTGGYEQYF; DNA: TGCGCCAGCAGTGAAGGGACAGGGGGCTACGAGCAGTACTTC
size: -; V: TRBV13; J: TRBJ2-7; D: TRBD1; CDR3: CASSRLKSDREAYEQYF; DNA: TGTGCCAGCAGCCGACTGAAATCGGACAGGGAAGCCTACGAGCAGTACTTC
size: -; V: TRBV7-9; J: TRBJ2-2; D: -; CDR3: CASRLTGNTGELFF; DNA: TGTGCCAGCAGATTGACTGGGAACACCGGGGAGCTGTTTTTT
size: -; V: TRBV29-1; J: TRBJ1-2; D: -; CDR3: CSVEPWGRAGYTF; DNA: TGCAGCGTTGAGCCCTGGGGGCGGGCTGGCTACACCTTC
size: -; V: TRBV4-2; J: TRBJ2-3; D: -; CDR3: CASSPPPRGEWTDTQYF; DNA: TGTGCCAGCAGCCCGCCACCCAGGGGAGAATGGACAGATACGCAGTATTTT
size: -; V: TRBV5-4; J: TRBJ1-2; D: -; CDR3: CASSLEAIGTRYGYTF; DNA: TGTGCCAGCAGCTTGGAGGCGATAGGGACGCGCTATGGCTACACCTTC
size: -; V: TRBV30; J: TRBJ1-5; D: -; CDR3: CAWSTQLGSNQPQHF; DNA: TGTGCCTGGAGTACCCAGCTGGGGAGCAATCAGCCCCAGCATTTT
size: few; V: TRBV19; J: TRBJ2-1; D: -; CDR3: CASSITIWDNEQFF; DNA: TGTGCCAGTAGTATAACCATATGGGACAATGAGCAGTTCTTC
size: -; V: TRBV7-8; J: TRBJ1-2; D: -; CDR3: CASSSSSGGWGVGYGYTF; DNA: TGTGCCAGCAGCTCATCGAGTGGTGGATGGGGGGTTGGCTATGGCTACACCTTC
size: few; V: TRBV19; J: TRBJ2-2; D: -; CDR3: CASTLRASLTGYGELFF; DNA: TGTGCCAGTACCCTACGGGCATCACTGACGGGGTATGGGGAGCTGTTTTTT
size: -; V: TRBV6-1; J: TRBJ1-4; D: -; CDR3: CASSEAGTDEKLFF; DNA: TGTGCCAGCAGTGAAGCTGGGACTGATGAAAAACTGTTTTTT
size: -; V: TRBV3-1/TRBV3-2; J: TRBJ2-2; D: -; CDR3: CASSPPGLGELFF; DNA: TGTGCCAGCAGCCCTCCGGGACTCGGGGAGCTGTTTTTT
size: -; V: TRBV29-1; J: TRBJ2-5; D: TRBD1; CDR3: CSARTGEETQYF; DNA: TGCAGCGCGCGGACAGGGGAAGAGACCCAGTACTTC
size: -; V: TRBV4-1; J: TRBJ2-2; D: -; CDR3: CASRQTWASNTGELFF; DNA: TGCGCCAGCAGACAAACGTGGGCTTCGAACACCGGGGAGCTGTTTTTT
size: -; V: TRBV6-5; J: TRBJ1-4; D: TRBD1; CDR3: CASRGQSNEKLFF; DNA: TGTGCCAGCAGGGGACAGTCTAATGAAAAACTGTTTTTT
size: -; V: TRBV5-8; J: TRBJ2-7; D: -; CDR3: CASSGVGGAYYEQYF; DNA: TGTGCCAGCAGCGGGGTAGGCGGAGCCTACTACGAGCAGTACTTC
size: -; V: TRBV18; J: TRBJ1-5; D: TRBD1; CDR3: CASSDGTDQPQHF; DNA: TGTGCCAGCTCAGACGGGACAGATCAGCCCCAGCATTTT
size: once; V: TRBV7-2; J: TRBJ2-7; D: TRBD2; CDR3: CASSLVASGANEQYF; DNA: TGTGCCAGCAGCTTAGTGGCTAGCGGGGCGAACGAGCAGTACTTC
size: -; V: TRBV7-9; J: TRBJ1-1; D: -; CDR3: CASSQGRGNTEAFF; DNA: TGTGCCAGCAGCCAAGGGAGGGGAAACACTGAAGCTTTCTTT
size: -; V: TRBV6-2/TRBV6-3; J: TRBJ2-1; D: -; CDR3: CASSYGSGGEQFF; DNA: TGTGCCAGCAGTTACGGTTCCGGGGGCGAGCAGTTCTTC
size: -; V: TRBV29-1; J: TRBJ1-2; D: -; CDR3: CSVPRTDSNYGYTF; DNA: TGCAGCGTTCCGAGGACAGATTCTAACTATGGCTACACCTTC
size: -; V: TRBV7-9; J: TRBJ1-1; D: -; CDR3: CASSLTRQAFF; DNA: TGTGCCAGCAGCCTTACACGGCAAGCTTTCTTT
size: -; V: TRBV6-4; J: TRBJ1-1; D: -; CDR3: CASSPTGLSTEAFF; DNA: TGTGCCAGCAGTCCTACAGGGCTGTCGACTGAAGCTTTCTTT
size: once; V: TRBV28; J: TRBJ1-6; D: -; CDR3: CASRQVRSPLHF; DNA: TGTGCCAGCCGACAGGTTAGATCACCCCTCCACTTT
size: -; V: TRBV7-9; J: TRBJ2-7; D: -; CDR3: CASSLAGGEQYF; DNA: TGTGCCAGCAGCTTAGCGGGGGGAGAGCAGTACTTC
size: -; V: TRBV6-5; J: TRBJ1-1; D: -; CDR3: CASSYTGNYVTFF; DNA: TGTGCCAGCAGTTACACAGGGAATTACGTAACTTTCTTT
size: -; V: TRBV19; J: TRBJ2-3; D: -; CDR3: CASSIRDTDTQYF; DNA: TGTGCCAGTAGTATACGGGACACAGATACGCAGTATTTT
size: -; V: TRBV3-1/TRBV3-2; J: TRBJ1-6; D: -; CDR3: CASSQGQDNSPLHF; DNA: TGTGCCAGCAGCCAAGGGCAGGATAATTCACCCCTCCACTTT
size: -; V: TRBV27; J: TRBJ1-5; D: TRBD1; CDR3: CASSSIQGYNQPQHF; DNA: TGTGCCAGCAGTTCGATACAGGGGTACAATCAGCCCCAGCATTTT
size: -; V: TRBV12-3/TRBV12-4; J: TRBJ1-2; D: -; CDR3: CASSSQGNYGYTF; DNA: TGTGCCAGCAGTTCACAGGGAAACTATGGCTACACCTTC
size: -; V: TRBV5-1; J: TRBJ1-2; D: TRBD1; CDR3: CASSTTGGRSYGYTF; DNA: TGCGCCAGCTCAACGACAGGGGGCCGATCTTATGGCTACACCTTC
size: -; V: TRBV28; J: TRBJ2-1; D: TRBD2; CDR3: CASSLYGLAGAPFF; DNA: TGTGCCAGCAGTCTCTACGGACTAGCGGGGGCCCCGTTCTTC